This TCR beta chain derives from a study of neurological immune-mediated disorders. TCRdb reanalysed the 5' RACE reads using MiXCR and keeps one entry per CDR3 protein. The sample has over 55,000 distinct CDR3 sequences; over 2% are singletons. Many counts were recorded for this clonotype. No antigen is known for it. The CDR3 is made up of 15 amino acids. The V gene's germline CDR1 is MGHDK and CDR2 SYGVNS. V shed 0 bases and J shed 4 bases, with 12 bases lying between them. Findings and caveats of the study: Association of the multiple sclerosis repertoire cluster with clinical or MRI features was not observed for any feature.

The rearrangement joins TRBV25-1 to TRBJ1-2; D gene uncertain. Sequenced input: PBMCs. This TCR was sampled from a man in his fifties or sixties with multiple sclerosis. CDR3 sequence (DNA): TGTGCCAGCAGTGAATATGGAGGCAGCCGCTATGGCTACACCTTC. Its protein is CASSEYGGSRYGYTF.